The 23 T cell receptor beta chains below were found in one sample sequenced in a study of blood T cell repertoires in COVID-19 (TCRdb year 2020). Libraries were prepared through the immunoSEQ multiplex PCR assay. TCRdb obtained this table from immuneACCESS and retained in-frame rearrangements with V and J assigned. These tables miss some clones; where compared with another copy, unresolved V genes account for less than half of the shortfall, and the remainder is unexplained. This sample comprises a few hundred thousand clones, roughly four fifths of them detected only once. Clones ranked in the top ten supply 7.5% to 10% of the sample. Sequenced: PBMCs or T cells enriched from blood (not recorded which). These TCRs come from a man aged 40-49 years who had recovered from COVID-19.

The V and J genes are TRBV29-1 and TRBJ1-1; 8 bases fit TRBD1. Germline-derived CDR1 and CDR2 are SQVTM and ANQGSEA. V was pared by 2 bases and J by 11 bases, with 10 bases of the junction left unmatched. This CDR3 region has 13 residues. CDR3 coding DNA: TGCAGCGTTGAATTCAGGACAGGGAAGCAGGCTTTCTTT. Its translation is CSVEFRTGKQAFF.

In this sample, this clone turned up once. The chain uses TRBV12-3 or TRBV12-4 and TRBJ2-1; D gene ambiguous. V lost 5 bases and J 7 bases, leaving 12 bases between the germline ends. The CDR3 spans 13 residues. The CDR3 reads CASSIIRVNEQFF. CDR3 coding DNA: TGTGCCAGCAGTATTATTCGGGTAAATGAGCAGTTCTTC.

V usage is TRBV12-5 and J usage is TRBJ1-2; a possible D gene is TRBD1 (5 bases). Germline values: CDR1 LGHNT, CDR2 FRNRAP. The CDR3 is 16 residues long. The ends were cut back, 0 bases at V and 4 bases at J, with 15 bases in the middle. This CDR3 reads CASGLVMGPDGYGYTF. DNA of the CDR3: TGTGCTAGTGGTTTGGTAATGGGGCCTGATGGCTATGGCTACACCTTC.

The sample holds a few counts of this clone. The rearrangement uses TRBV6-4 and TRBJ1-2; a weak D match, TRBD1 (6 bases). In germline, CDR1 is MRHNA, CDR2 SNTAGT. There are 12 residues in the CDR3. V lost 7 bases to trimming and J lost 4 bases, with 10 bases between them. CDR3 region: CASTRGSYGYTF. The CDR3 nucleotides are TGTGCCAGCACCAGGGGTAGCTATGGCTACACCTTC.

Remarks on this clone: In the same sample, other DNA sequences code for this CDR3. This rearrangement joins TRBV4-1 to TRBJ2-5; 9 nucleotides match TRBD1. The V gene end was trimmed by 4 bases and the J gene end by 5 bases; junction bases not matched to a gene: 8. Germline V gene data show CDR1 as MGHRA and CDR2 as YSYEKL. The CDR3 sequence is 15 residues long. The CDR3 loop is CASSPRDRAGETQYF. The CDR3 DNA is TGCGCCAGCAGCCCCCGGGACAGGGCGGGCGAGACCCAGTACTTC.

This chain joins TRBV19 and TRBJ1-6; possible D gene TRBD1, 6 bases. Germline CDR1 is LNHDA and CDR2 is SQIVND (reference sequence). Deletions cut 5 bases from V and 0 bases from J, with 8 bases between. The CDR3 has 15 residues. In nucleotides, the CDR3 is TGTGCCAGTAGTCGAGGGGGCTCCTATAATTCACCCCTCCACTTT. It specifies CASSRGGSYNSPLHF.

The rearrangement links TRBV11-2 to TRBJ2-5; tentative D call: TRBD2 (7 bases). This CDR3 contains 15 residues. V lost 5 bases, J lost 2 bases, and 15 bases lay in between. Germline V gene data show CDR1 as SGHAT and CDR2 as FQNNGV. The CDR3, as DNA: TGTGCCAGCAGCCAGGGGAGGGTGGGGCAAGAGACCCAGTACTTC. It yields the protein CASSQGRVGQETQYF.

The CDR3 DNA reads TGCAGCTTTGGGTCTAATGGCTACACCTTC. This translates into CSFGSNGYTF. The J gene is TRBJ1-2, the V gene TRBV29-1; D is unresolved. V was shortened by 8 bases and J by 6 bases, with 10 bases between the two germline ends. CDR1 and CDR2 (germline): SQVTM, ANQGSEA. There are 10 residues in the CDR3.

The rearrangement links TRBV5-1 to TRBJ1-2; TRBD1 matches 9 bases. V shed 4 bases, J shed 5 bases, and the junction held 9 bases outside the gene matches. The CDR3 loop spans 15 amino acids. Looked up from germline, CDR1 is SGHRS and CDR2 is YFSETQ. The CDR3 DNA reads TGCGCCAGCAGCCTTACAGGGGGCGGGAGGTATGGCTACACCTTC. This translates into CASSLTGGGRYGYTF.

The chain carries TRBV3-1 (or the pseudogene TRBV3-2) and TRBJ1-1, with D unclear. V lost 1 base, J lost 8 bases, and 14 bases lay in between. CDR3 length: 14 amino acids. Germline assignment: CDR1 LGHDT and CDR2 YNNKEL (reference sequence). CDR3 sequence reads: CASSQGGRTGEAFF. The CDR3, as DNA: TGTGCCAGCAGCCAAGGAGGGCGAACCGGCGAAGCTTTCTTT.

The chain carries TRBV2 and TRBJ2-5, with 11 bases aligning to TRBD2. J gave up 2 bases and V 7 bases, and 9 bases lay outside the gene matches. Per germline, CDR1 SNHLY and CDR2 FYNNEI. The CDR3 has 16 residues. The CDR3 nucleotides read TGTGCCAGCACCCAACCGGGACTAGCGGCTCAAGAGACCCAGTACTTC. This sequence encodes CASTQPGLAAQETQYF.

The rearrangement joins TRBV5-1 to TRBJ1-6, with 10 nucleotides matching TRBD1. Trimming took 4 bases from V and 7 from J; bases not matched to a gene: 5. CDR1 is SGHRS, CDR2 YFSETQ, per germline. CDR3 length equals 15 residues. The CDR3 DNA sequence: TGCGCCAGCAGCGGGCAGACAGGGGGCAATTCACCCCTCCACTTT. This translates into CASSGQTGGNSPLHF.

The V and J genes are TRBV3-1 (or the pseudogene TRBV3-2) and TRBJ1-4, with D possibly matching TRBD1 (6 bases). CDR1 is LGHDT and CDR2 is YNNKEL in the germline V gene (reference sequence). The CDR3 is made up of 14 amino acids. V was trimmed by 4 bases and J by 1 base, leaving 7 bases between them. CDR3 protein: CASSLQGTNEKLFF. The DNA for the CDR3 is TGTGCCAGCAGCCTACAGGGAACTAATGAAAAACTGTTTTTT.

The rearrangement joins TRBV10-2 to TRBJ1-1, with D uncertain. V lost 3 bases and J 2 bases, leaving 13 bases between the germline ends. Germline V gene sequence: CDR1 WSHSY, CDR2 SAAADI. This CDR3 contains 15 residues. CDR3 nucleotides: TGCGCCAGCAGTGAAACAGTATTCCCAAACACTGAAGCTTTCTTT. This gives the protein CASSETVFPNTEAFF.

This chain uses TRBV4-1 with TRBJ2-5; D is perhaps TRBD1 (6 bases). The CDR3 consists of 13 residues. The germline gives CDR1 MGHRA, CDR2 YSYEKL. Trimming cost V 4 bases and J 1 base, with 7 bases left between them. Here the CDR3 DNA reads TGCGCCAGCAGCCGGACAGTCCAAGAGACCCAGTACTTC. It yields the protein CASSRTVQETQYF.

This clone was seen a single time. The V gene is TRBV5-8, the J gene TRBJ1-5; the match to TRBD1 covers 7 bases. With 4 bases clipped from V and 1 base from J, the junction kept 2 bases outside the gene matches. CDR1 and CDR2 (germline): SGHTS, YDEGEE. The CDR3 extends over 14 amino acids. The CDR3 region is CASSQTGSNQPQHF. In nucleotides, the CDR3 is TGTGCCAGCAGCCAGACAGGGAGCAATCAGCCCCAGCATTTT.

The chain recombines TRBV7-3 with TRBJ2-7, with 11 positions matching TRBD1. V trimming: 3 bases; J trimming: 5 bases; junction bases outside the gene matches: 9. Germline V gene lookup returns CDR1 SGHTA and CDR2 FQGTGA. The CDR3 totals 16 residues. The CDR3 nucleotides are TGTGCCAGCAGCTTTGGGACAGGGGGACCTACGGACGAGCAGTACTTC. It is translated as CASSFGTGGPTDEQYF. Filled out from reference TRBV7-3 and TRBJ2-7, the complete variable domain reads GAGVSQTPSNKVTEKGKYVELRCDPISGHTALYWYRQSLGQGPEFLIYFQGTGAADDSGLPNDRFFAVRPEGSVSTLKIQRTERGDSAVYLCASSFGTGGPTDEQYFGPGTRLTVT.

The rearrangement links TRBV11-2 to TRBJ2-4; TRBD1 matches at 8 bases. Unmatched junction bases numbered 12, after V lost 2 bases and J lost 3 bases. In germline, CDR1 is SGHAT, CDR2 FQNNGV. The CDR3 consists of 18 residues. In DNA, the CDR3 is TGTGCCAGCAGCTTACCCCGGTGGCAGGGGGCGGGCAAAAACATTCAGTACTTC. Its protein product is CASSLPRWQGAGKNIQYF.

The chain uses TRBV27 and TRBJ2-3, with D tentatively TRBD1 (8 bases). V gave up 10 bases and J gave up 2 bases, with 13 bases separating them. The CDR3 spans 13 residues. Germline CDR1 and CDR2: MNHEY and SMNVEV (reference sequence). The CDR3 here is CATGGQDTDTQYF. The CDR3 nucleotides are TGTGCCACGGGGGGACAGGACACAGATACGCAGTATTTT.

This clone appeared a few times. The chain carries TRBV11-2 and TRBJ2-7; D unresolved. V lost 5 bases and J 0 bases, leaving 14 bases between the germline ends. The CDR3 contains 15 residues. Germline CDR1 is SGHAT and CDR2 is FQNNGV. In nucleotides, the CDR3 is TGTGCCAGCAGCATAAGCGCGTCCAGCTCCTACGAGCAGTACTTC. This sequence encodes CASSISASSSYEQYF. Full variable domain (outside the CDR3, taken from reference TRBV11-2 and TRBJ2-7): EAGVAQSPRYKIIEKRQSVAFWCNPISGHATLYWYQQILGQGPKLLIQFQNNGVVDDSQLPKDRFSAERLKGVDSTLKIQPAKLEDSAVYLCASSISASSSYEQYFGPGTRLTVT.

The chain is built from TRBV6-5 and TRBJ2-1; a possible D gene is TRBD2 (5 bases). The CDR3 is 12 amino acids. From germline, CDR1 is MNHEY and CDR2 SVGAGI. V shed 6 bases and J shed 10 bases, with 13 bases lying between them. DNA for the CDR3: TGTGCCAGCAGCCTGGACTTCGTCGAGCAGTTCTTC. Translated, it gives CASSLDFVEQFF.

This chain joins TRBV7-3 and TRBJ1-2; 10 bases agree with TRBD1. The germline V gene has CDR1 SGHTA and CDR2 FQGTGA. V was clipped by 3 bases and J by 2 bases; unmatched bases: 3. The CDR3 has 15 amino acids. CDR3 amino acids: CASSLETGGNYGYTF. DNA for the CDR3: TGTGCCAGCAGCTTGGAGACAGGGGGCAACTATGGCTACACCTTC. Drawing the rest from reference TRBV7-3 and TRBJ1-2, the complete variable domain is GAGVSQTPSNKVTEKGKYVELRCDPISGHTALYWYRQSLGQGPEFLIYFQGTGAADDSGLPNDRFFAVRPEGSVSTLKIQRTERGDSAVYLCASSLETGGNYGYTFGSGTRLTVV.

Here the CDR3 reads CSFSPAGYGYTF. Here the CDR3 DNA reads TGCAGCTTTTCCCCAGCGGGATATGGCTACACCTTC. J is TRBJ1-2 and V is TRBV29-1, with D hard to call. The V and J ends lost 8 bases and 5 bases respectively, with 15 bases between them. The CDR3 extends over 12 amino acids. Germline loops: CDR1 SQVTM, CDR2 ANQGSEA.